These 23 T cell receptor beta chains originate from one sample sequenced in a study of OX40 agonist ivuxolimab in advanced cancers. The method was immunoSEQ multiplex PCR; TCRdb's version includes in-frame clones alone and lacks a portion of them. The sample comprises approximately 89,000 clones, about 88% of which are singletons, and approximately 0.26% rests with the top ten. The specimen was CD4+ or CD8+ T cells sorted from blood, collected in a trial of the OX40 agonist ivuxolimab. These receptors all stem from an adult with an advanced solid tumor such as melanoma, head and neck, liver or kidney cancer.

This sequence joins TRBV11-2 and TRBJ2-5, with no clear D. This CDR3 spans 13 amino acids. Germline CDR1 and CDR2: SGHAT and FQNNGV. V lost 5 bases and J 2 bases, leaving 9 bases between the germline ends. For the CDR3, the DNA is TGTGCCAGCAGCCGAGGCGTACAAGAGACCCAGTACTTC. Its translation: CASSRGVQETQYF.

The chain combines TRBV5-1 with TRBJ2-7; D gene unclear. Germline V CDR1 and CDR2: SGHRS, YFSETQ. Trimming took off 0 bases at V and 4 bases at J, with 17 bases between the two ends. This CDR3 is 16 amino acids long. The CDR3 bases are TGCGCCAGCAGCTTGGCGCCACTACCCGCCCTGTACGAGCAGTACTTC. It encodes CASSLAPLPALYEQYF.

This chain links TRBV6-5 with TRBJ1-1, with a possible D match to TRBD1 (6 bases). CDR1 is MNHEY, CDR2 SVGAGI, per germline. Deletions cut 4 bases from V and 2 bases from J, with 14 bases between. The CDR3 length is 15 residues. The CDR3 here is CASSSTGTPNTEAFF. In nucleotides, the CDR3 is TGTGCCAGCAGTTCTACCGGGACACCAAACACTGAAGCTTTCTTT.

V gene TRBV13 combines with J gene TRBJ1-2; TRBD1 matches 9 bases. After removal of 4 bases from V and 4 bases from J, the junction contained 10 bases not matched to a gene. The length of the CDR3 is 16 residues. Per the germline V gene, CDR1 is PRHDT and CDR2 is FYEKMQ (reference sequence). CDR3 DNA sequence: TGTGCCAGCAGCTCGGACAGGGGACGCCCCCCCTATGGCTACACCTTC. The encoded protein is CASSSDRGRPPYGYTF.

This chain links TRBV28 with TRBJ1-5; no clear D gene. The CDR3 runs to 14 residues. Germline loops: CDR1 MDHEN, CDR2 SYDVKM. Trimming removed 4 bases at V and 6 bases at J, with 13 bases between. CDR3 in amino acids: CASSSLFGGQPQHF. Written as DNA, the CDR3 is TGTGCCAGCAGTTCCCTTTTTGGCGGTCAGCCCCAGCATTTT.

The V and J genes are TRBV7-5 and TRBJ2-5; the DNA was not used to check the table's D call, TRBD2. TRBV7-5 is a pseudogene segment. The CDR3 contains 15 residues. The CDR3 DNA is TGTGCCAGAAGCTTAGCGCATGGCGGGGAAGAGACCCAGTACTTC. It yields the protein CARSLAHGGEETQYF.

The chain combines TRBV2 with TRBJ1-1; D is undetermined. CDR3 length equals 10 residues. The germline V gene encodes CDR1 SNHLY and CDR2 FYNNEI. V shed 7 bases and J shed 4 bases, with 4 bases lying between them. CDR3 sequence reads: CASKLTEAFF. CDR3 nucleotides: TGTGCCAGCAAGCTCACTGAAGCTTTCTTT.

The gene calls are TRBV15 and TRBJ2-5; 9 nucleotides match TRBD2. The CDR3 runs 15 residues. Per the germline V gene, CDR1 is LNHNV and CDR2 is YYDKDF (reference sequence). With V trimmed by 6 bases and J by 2 bases, 7 bases remained unmatched. CDR3 residues: CATRVDSGGQETQYF. CDR3 coding DNA: TGTGCCACCAGGGTAGATAGCGGGGGACAAGAGACCCAGTACTTC.

This rearrangement joins TRBV10-3 to TRBJ1-2; 10 nucleotides align to TRBD1. J was trimmed by 7 bases and V by 0 bases; bases with no gene match: 5. Per the germline V gene, CDR1 is ENHRY and CDR2 is SYGVKD. The CDR3 covers 15 residues. The CDR3 loop reads CAISESGQGELGYTF. DNA for the CDR3: TGTGCCATCAGTGAGTCAGGACAGGGGGAACTTGGCTACACCTTC.

The chain is built from TRBV5-1 and TRBJ2-2, with D unclear. The CDR3 runs 15 residues. The germline CDR1 and CDR2 sequences are SGHRS and YFSETQ. Trimming pared 1 base from V and 2 bases from J, leaving 9 bases between. The CDR3, as DNA: TGCGCCAGCAGCTTGTCACTGTTTAACACCGGGGAGCTGTTTTTT. Protein product: CASSLSLFNTGELFF.

The chain combines TRBV2 with TRBJ1-4, with a possible D match to TRBD1 (5 bases). Germline V gene data show CDR1 as SNHLY and CDR2 as FYNNEI. The V end was cut by 1 base, the J end by 14 bases, with 17 bases between. This CDR3 spans 14 amino acids. The CDR3 coding sequence is TGTGCCAGCAGTGAAGTCAGGTCCGGGGGAGGGCTGTTTTTT. It is translated as CASSEVRSGGGLFF.

V and J are TRBV5-1 and TRBJ1-1; 7 nucleotides agree with TRBD1. There are 15 residues in the CDR3. Trimming removed 3 bases from V and 1 base from J; junction bases left unmatched: 6. Per the germline V gene, CDR1 is SGHRS and CDR2 is YFSETQ. The CDR3 region is CASSYRTGPNTEAFF. The CDR3, as DNA: TGCGCCAGCAGCTACCGGACAGGACCGAACACTGAAGCTTTCTTT.

The V gene is TRBV5-4, the J gene TRBJ1-2; D perhaps matches TRBD1 (6 bases). CDR1 and CDR2 (germline): SGHNT, YYREEE (reference sequence). The ends were cut back, 3 bases at V and 4 bases at J, with 13 bases in the middle. The CDR3 spans 14 residues. In nucleotides, the CDR3 is TGTGCCAGCAGCTCCGTGACAGGAGGCTATGGCTACACCTTC. Protein sequence: CASSSVTGGYGYTF.

This sequence joins TRBV5-1 and TRBJ1-2; D perhaps matches TRBD1 (5 bases). The CDR3 has 14 residues. V dropped 0 bases and J dropped 8 bases, with 14 bases sitting between them. Germline V CDR1 and CDR2: SGHRS, YFSETQ. The CDR3 protein is CASSLEASGKGYTF. The CDR3 bases are TGCGCCAGCAGCTTGGAAGCGTCAGGGAAGGGCTACACCTTC. The variable domain in full, with the rest retrieved from reference TRBV5-1 and TRBJ1-2, is KAGVTQTPRYLIKTRGQQVTLSCSPISGHRSVSWYQQTPGQGLQFLFEYFSETQRNKGNFPGRFSGRQFSNSRSEMNVSTLELGDSALYLCASSLEASGKGYTFGSGTRLTVV.

The rearrangement uses TRBV7-2 and TRBJ1-4; no clear D gene. The germline V gene encodes CDR1 SGHTA and CDR2 FQGNSA. This CDR3 region has 18 residues. Deletions cut 5 bases from V and 0 bases from J, with 19 bases between. CDR3 in amino acids: CASSRIGRQTATNEKLFF. As DNA, the CDR3 is TGTGCCAGCAGCCGGATCGGTAGACAAACTGCAACTAATGAAAAACTGTTTTTT.

V gene TRBV11-3 combines with J gene TRBJ1-6, with 7 bases aligning to TRBD1. The germline V gene has CDR1 SGHNT and CDR2 YENEEA. This CDR3 comprises 13 residues. The J segment lost 10 bases and the V segment lost 5 bases, leaving 5 bases of the junction unmatched. As DNA, the CDR3 is TGTGCCAGCAGCCAAGACAGGGAATCACCCCTCCACTTT. As protein: CASSQDRESPLHF.

V gene TRBV14 combines with J gene TRBJ2-5; possible D gene TRBD1, 6 bases. V was pared by 5 bases and J by 5 bases, with 21 bases between. The CDR3 loop spans 16 amino acids. Germline loops: CDR1 SGHDN, CDR2 FVKESK. The CDR3 DNA reads as TGTGCCAGCAGCTTAAGAGGGGGTTTCGTTCCGGAGACCCAGTACTTC. Protein sequence: CASSLRGGFVPETQYF.

This chain uses TRBV5-1 with TRBJ2-5; D is perhaps TRBD1 or TRBD2 (5 bases each). The closer fit of TRBJ2-7 to the DNA end suggests the J call may be wrong. Germline lookup yields CDR1 SGHRS and CDR2 YFSETQ. The CDR3 contains 14 residues. Written as DNA, the CDR3 is TGCGCCAGCAGCTTCAAACGGGGACCCTACGAGCAGTACTTC. It codes for CASSFKRGPYEQYF.

This clone turned up a few times. The chain has TRBV5-8 and TRBJ1-1; D not certain. Germline CDR1 and CDR2: SGHTS and YDEGEE. The CDR3 loop spans 14 amino acids. V was cut by 0 bases and J by 7 bases, with 13 bases left in between. CDR3 coding DNA: TGTGCCAGCAGCTTGGGCAGAGGGAAGGGTGAAGCTTTCTTT. It encodes CASSLGRGKGEAFF.

The rearrangement uses TRBV18 and TRBJ2-2, with 7 bases identical to TRBD1. Trimming at V came to 8 bases and at J to 0 bases, leaving 3 bases not matched to a gene. The CDR3 spans 14 residues. Germline V lookup: CDR1 KGHSH, CDR2 LQKENI. For the CDR3, the DNA is TGTGCCAGCCGACAGGGCCCGAACACCGGGGAGCTGTTTTTT. Protein: CASRQGPNTGELFF. The full variable domain, completed using reference TRBV18 and TRBJ2-2, is NAGVMQNPRHLVRRRGQEARLRCSPMKGHSHVYWYRQLPEEGLKFMVYLQKENIIDESGMPKERFSAEFPKEGPSILRIQQVVRGDSAAYFCASRQGPNTGELFFGEGSRLTVL.

J is TRBJ2-4 and V is TRBV5-8, with D maybe TRBD2 (5 bases). Germline assignment: CDR1 SGHTS and CDR2 YDEGEE. Trimming stripped 4 bases from V and 8 bases from J, with 16 bases between. The CDR3 spans 14 residues. The CDR3 spells CASSNGRYGDIQYF. CDR3 in DNA: TGTGCCAGCAGCAACGGCCGTTACGGGGACATTCAGTACTTC.

The chain carries TRBV10-3 and TRBJ1-6; 7 nucleotides align to TRBD1. V lost 7 bases, J lost 6 bases, and 6 bases stayed unmatched. Germline V CDR1 and CDR2: ENHRY, SYGVKD. The CDR3 runs 14 residues. CDR3 in amino acids: CAINRQGTNSPLHF. The CDR3, as DNA: TGTGCCATCAATAGACAGGGAACTAATTCACCCCTCCACTTT.

This clone occurred a few times. J is TRBJ1-1 and V is TRBV14, with D possibly matching TRBD1 (6 bases). Germline V CDR1 and CDR2: SGHDN, FVKESK. V lost 4 bases and J 10 bases, leaving 22 bases between the germline ends. CDR3 length equals 15 residues. The CDR3 bases are TGTGCCAGCAGCCCACTGGGGGCGGCAGCTGGGCTAGCTTTCTTT. This encodes CASSPLGAAAGLAFF.